These 28 T cell receptor beta chains came from one sample sequenced in a study of T cell repertoires in cytomegalovirus infection. Each CDR3 protein is one row after TCRdb ran MiXCR on the reads. The profile shows some 320,000 distinct CDR3 sequences, 9.5% of them singletons. Sequenced input: PBMCs. Receptors were obtained from a human donor in good health (CMV status not recorded). Some clones in this sample may be carry-over from other donors' samples.

This clonotype was counted between two and nine times. The V and J genes are TRBV5-1 and TRBJ1-3; 7 nucleotides agree with TRBD1. The V and J ends lost 4 bases and 4 bases, in that order; junction bases with no gene match: 5. CDR1 is SGHRS, CDR2 YFSETQ, per germline. The CDR3 loop spans 14 amino acids. The CDR3 DNA sequence: TGCGCCAGCAGCCATACAGGGGACGGAAACACCATATATTTT. Residues: CASSHTGDGNTIYF.

In its sample, this clonotype was seen a few times. Here the CDR3 DNA reads TGTGCCAGCAGCACTTATAGCACAGATACGCAGTATTTT. It is translated as CASSTYSTDTQYF. This chain uses TRBV9 with TRBJ2-3; D is ambiguous. Trimming removed 4 bases from V and 0 bases from J, with 6 bases in between. The CDR3 loop spans 13 amino acids. CDR1 is SGDLS and CDR2 is YYNGEE in the germline V gene. The whole variable domain, remainder taken from reference TRBV9 and TRBJ2-3, is DSGVTQTPKHLITATGQRVTLRCSPRSGDLSVYWYQQSLDQGLQFLIQYYNGEERAKGNILERFSAQQFPDLHSELNLSSLELGDSALYFCASSTYSTDTQYFGPGTRLTVL.

This clonotype showed up many times. V gene TRBV7-2 combines with J gene TRBJ2-7; D is possibly TRBD2 (6 bases). The CDR3 has 14 amino acids. Trimming pared 3 bases from V and 2 bases from J, leaving 11 bases between. Germline CDR1 SGHTA, CDR2 FQGNSA. The CDR3 is CASSFSGPTYEQYF. As DNA, the CDR3 is TGTGCCAGCAGCTTTAGCGGACCTACCTACGAGCAGTACTTC.

The chain couples TRBV6-2 or TRBV6-3 to TRBJ1-5; 8 bases are a match to TRBD1. The CDR3 runs to 12 residues. From germline, CDR1 is MNHEY and CDR2 SVGEGT. Losses at the gene ends were 6 bases for V and 11 bases for J; bases not matched to a gene: 6. The CDR3 here is CASSHGQGAQHF. CDR3 nucleotides: TGTGCCAGCAGCCACGGACAGGGCGCCCAGCATTTT.

This clonotype was picked up many times. The chain links TRBV14 to TRBJ2-1; the D gene is possibly TRBD2 (5 bases). CDR1 is SGHDN, CDR2 FVKESK, per germline. There are 15 residues in the CDR3. The V and J ends lost 8 bases and 0 bases respectively, with 14 bases between them. The CDR3 loop reads CASAKRQSSYNEQFF. In nucleotides, the CDR3 is TGTGCCAGCGCCAAGCGGCAGAGCTCCTACAATGAGCAGTTCTTC.

This clonotype was detected ten times or more. This chain uses TRBV7-2 with TRBJ2-3, with 12 bases that match TRBD1. Germline CDR1 reads SGHTA; CDR2 reads FQGNSA. The length of the CDR3 is 16 residues. The trim removed 4 bases at V and 9 bases at J, leaving 11 bases unmatched. In DNA form, the CDR3 reads TGTGCCAGCAGCTCGCGTTCCGGGACAGGGGGCAACACGCAGTATTTT. This sequence encodes CASSSRSGTGGNTQYF.

This clonotype was seen at least ten times. The rearrangement links TRBV7-6 to TRBJ2-1; 7 nucleotides line up with TRBD2. Trimming cost V 2 bases and J 5 bases; bases outside gene matches: 12. The V gene's germline CDR1 is SGHVS and CDR2 FNYEAQ. The CDR3 spans 17 residues. The CDR3 nucleotides read TGTGCCAGCAGCTTATTTCTGAGGCGGGAGAAAGACAATGAGCAGTTCTTC. This gives the protein CASSLFLRREKDNEQFF.

The chain combines TRBV20-1 with TRBJ1-2; 8 bases agree with TRBD1. Germline assignment: CDR1 DFQATT and CDR2 SNEGSKA (reference sequence). The CDR3 sequence is 11 residues long. V dropped 3 bases and J dropped 9; count of bases not matched to a gene: 3. The CDR3 DNA sequence: TGCAGTGCTAGGGGACAGGCGAGCTACACCTTC. It is translated as CSARGQASYTF.

This clonotype was seen more than once but under ten times. The V gene is TRBV12-3 or TRBV12-4, the J gene TRBJ2-1; TRBD2 matches 11 bases. V gave up 6 bases and J gave up 13 bases; unmatched junction bases: 5. This CDR3 is built from 12 residues. The CDR3 DNA reads as TGTGCCAGCAGCTCTAGCGGGAGGCTCCAGTTCTTC. Its protein product is CASSSSGRLQFF.

The table lists this clonotype with many counts. This sequence joins TRBV28 and TRBJ2-7, with D possibly TRBD2 on 5 matching bases. CDR1 and CDR2 from the germline V gene are MDHEN and SYDVKM. This CDR3 has 13 amino acids. The V and J ends lost 10 bases and 0 bases respectively, with 13 bases between them. The CDR3 DNA sequence: TGTGCCACCGTAGCGCCCAGCTCCTACGAGCAGTACTTC. Translation gives CATVAPSSYEQYF.

This clonotype was picked up a small number of times. This chain uses TRBV6-6 with TRBJ2-1; D may be TRBD1 or TRBD2 (5 bases each). Trimming took off 4 bases at V and 7 bases at J, with 20 bases between the two ends. This CDR3 contains 16 residues. CDR1 MNHNY and CDR2 SVGAGI come from the germline V gene (reference sequence). CDR3 nucleotide sequence: TGTGCCAGCAGTTCCCCCCGAGGGCTAGCAGGGAATGAGCAGTTCTTC. Its protein is CASSSPRGLAGNEQFF.

This clonotype showed up many times. V usage is TRBV20-1 and J usage is TRBJ2-1; 11 bases agree with TRBD2. Germline V gene sequence: CDR1 DFQATT, CDR2 SNEGSKA (reference sequence). The CDR3 loop spans 17 amino acids. With 2 bases clipped from V and 0 bases from J, the junction kept 6 bases outside the gene matches. CDR3 loop: CSARPTSGGGSYNEQFF. In nucleotides, the CDR3 is TGCAGTGCTAGACCTACTAGCGGGGGAGGCTCCTACAATGAGCAGTTCTTC.

This clonotype came up many times. V usage is TRBV7-2 and J usage is TRBJ2-3; D assignment may be TRBD1 or TRBD2 (5 bases each). The length of the CDR3 is 16 residues. Germline V gives CDR1 SGHTA, CDR2 FQGNSA. V was shortened by 3 bases and J by 3 bases, with 16 bases between the two germline ends. The CDR3 reads CASSFPSGPGTDTQYF. As DNA, the CDR3 is TGTGCCAGCAGCTTTCCCAGCGGCCCAGGGACAGATACGCAGTATTTT.

This clonotype was recorded a few times. The rearrangement joins TRBV5-4 to TRBJ2-7, with TRBD2 as a possible D gene (5 bases). Deletions cut 5 bases from V and 4 bases from J, with 13 bases between. The CDR3 has 13 residues. Germline CDR1 is SGHNT and CDR2 is YYREEE (reference sequence). This CDR3 is CASRSGTGYEQYF. In DNA, the CDR3 is TGTGCCAGCAGGTCCGGAACGGGGTACGAGCAGTACTTC.

About this clonotype itself: Compared with germline, one end of the junction differs, possibly owing to a read error. V and J are TRBV12-3 or TRBV12-4 and TRBJ1-2; the D gene is possibly TRBD1 (6 bases). The CDR3 covers 12 residues. This CDR3 is CTSSFPRGLVTF. CDR3 nucleotides: TGTACCAGCAGCTTCCCCAGGGGACTCGTTACCTTC.

The genes are TRBV5-1 and TRBJ2-6; 7 bases are a match to TRBD2. The CDR3 covers 16 residues. The germline V gene has CDR1 SGHRS and CDR2 YFSETQ. V gave up 4 bases and J gave up 0 bases; unmatched junction bases: 4. The CDR3 DNA is TGCGCCAGCAGCGGGAGGGGTTCCTCTGGGGCCAACGTCCTGACTTTC. Translated, it gives CASSGRGSSGANVLTF.

This clonotype was seen only once. A much larger clone sits a single nucleotide away, making a read error possible. The V gene is TRBV7-2, the J gene TRBJ1-4; possible D gene TRBD1, 5 bases. The germline V gene has CDR1 SGHTA and CDR2 FQGNSA. The CDR3 extends over 16 amino acids. The CDR3 protein is CASSLSPGVIGEKLLF. The CDR3 DNA reads as TGTGCCAGCAGCCTCTCACCGGGGGTGATTGGGGAAAAACTGCTTTTT.

Only a few counts were recorded for this clonotype. The rearrangement uses TRBV12-3 or TRBV12-4 and TRBJ1-2; 8 positions match TRBD1. The CDR3 is made up of 17 amino acids. The J segment lost 3 bases and the V segment lost 3 bases, leaving 12 bases of the junction unmatched. In DNA form, the CDR3 reads TGTGCCAGCAGTTTGAGCGGGGCAGGGGGCAAGGACTATGGCTACACCTTC. It codes for CASSLSGAGGKDYGYTF.

The CDR3 sequence is CASSLPLAGRTGELFF. The CDR3 DNA reads as TGTGCCAGCAGCTTACCACTAGCGGGGCGGACCGGGGAGCTGTTTTTT. V and J are TRBV5-5 and TRBJ2-2; the match to TRBD2 covers 10 bases. The germline CDR1 and CDR2 sequences are SGHKS and YYEKEE (reference sequence). Germline trimming cut 2 bases from V and 5 bases from J; bases unmatched to any gene: 6. The CDR3 runs 16 residues.

This clonotype was seen repeatedly, ten times or more. This chain connects TRBV10-3 to TRBJ1-2; perhaps TRBD1 as D (6 bases). V lost 6 bases and J lost 3, with 8 bases in between. CDR3 size: 12 residues. Germline V gene sequence: CDR1 ENHRY, CDR2 SYGVKD. The CDR3 DNA sequence: TGTGCCATCAGCCGACAGGACTATGGCTACACCTTC. Protein product: CAISRQDYGYTF.

Many counts were recorded for this clonotype. V usage is TRBV28 and J usage is TRBJ1-5; D not resolved. Germline V gives CDR1 MDHEN, CDR2 SYDVKM. The CDR3 extends over 15 amino acids. V lost 3 bases and J lost 2, with 11 bases in between. The CDR3, as DNA: TGTGCCAGCAGTTTTTTCGTCCCAGGCAATCAGCCCCAGCATTTT. Amino acid sequence: CASSFFVPGNQPQHF.

The genes are TRBV20-1 and TRBJ1-1, with 7 bases that match TRBD1. From germline, CDR1 is DFQATT and CDR2 SNEGSKA (reference sequence). CDR3 length equals 15 residues. V shed 6 bases and J 11 bases; nucleotides not matched to a gene: 21. The CDR3 nucleotides are TGCAGTGCCCACCGGGTCCTACCCGGGACAGTGTGGGCTTTCTTT. Translating it yields CSAHRVLPGTVWAFF.

This clonotype was seen at least ten times. The chain combines TRBV18 with TRBJ2-5, with D possibly being TRBD2 (5 bases). V lost 8 bases and J 5 bases, leaving 12 bases between the germline ends. This CDR3 is 12 amino acids long. The germline CDR1 and CDR2 sequences are KGHSH and LQKENI. The chain's CDR3 is CASSPPGETQYF. CDR3 in DNA: TGTGCCAGCAGCCCCCCGGGGGAGACCCAGTACTTC.

This clonotype was observed many times. The rearrangement joins TRBV7-8 to TRBJ2-5, with TRBD2 identical over 7 bases. The germline V gene encodes CDR1 SGHVS and CDR2 FQNEAQ. This CDR3 comprises 14 residues. J lost 4 bases, V lost 5 bases, and 7 bases had no gene match. The CDR3 bases are TGTGCCAGCAGCCGAGCGGGAAGAGGAGAGACCCAGTACTTC. Its translation: CASSRAGRGETQYF.

This chain connects TRBV20-1 to TRBJ1-5, with TRBD1 matching over 8 bases. V was pared by 2 bases and J by 8 bases, with 11 bases of the junction left unmatched. The CDR3 runs 15 residues. The germline V gene encodes CDR1 DFQATT and CDR2 SNEGSKA (reference sequence). CDR3 in DNA: TGCAGTGCTAGAAAAATTACAGGGGGGAATGAGCCCCAGCATTTT. It specifies CSARKITGGNEPQHF.

This clonotype was counted ten times or more. This chain links TRBV12-3 or TRBV12-4 with TRBJ2-5; the match to TRBD2 covers 12 bases. V trimming: 3 bases; J trimming: 5 bases; junction bases outside the gene matches: 4. CDR3 length: 15 residues. CDR3 sequence (DNA): TGTGCCAGCAGTTTGGCTAGCGGGAGGGCCGAGACCCAGTACTTC. Its translation: CASSLASGRAETQYF.

The DNA of the CDR3 is TGTGCCAGCAGTTACGGGACTGTGAACACCGGGGAGCTGTTTTTT. It yields the protein CASSYGTVNTGELFF. The gene calls are TRBV6-2 or TRBV6-3 and TRBJ2-2; D possibly corresponds to TRBD2 (6 bases). This CDR3 spans 15 amino acids. Germline CDR1 reads MNHEY; CDR2 reads SVGEGT. Trimming removed 2 bases from V and 1 base from J, with 8 bases in between.

This clonotype was recorded a few times. The gene calls are TRBV6-2 or TRBV6-3 and TRBJ2-1; 13 positions agree with TRBD2. This CDR3 is built from 16 residues. Trimming cost V 7 bases and J 8 bases; bases outside gene matches: 11. Germline V lookup: CDR1 MNHEY, CDR2 SVGEGT. DNA for the CDR3: TGTGCCAGCACCGCGATGGGACTAGCGGGAAGAGATGAGCAGTTCTTC. Protein sequence: CASTAMGLAGRDEQFF.